These 21 T cell receptor beta chains were sequenced from one sample in a study of T cell repertoires in aging, cancer and after chemotherapy. Rearranged V-D-J TRB sequences were amplified with a mixed TRB-A/B primer pool. Each CDR3 protein is one row after TCRdb ran MiXCR on the multiplex PCR reads. The sample has about 5,800 distinct CDR3 sequences; about 25% are singletons. TCR beta rearrangements were amplified from peripheral blood genomic DNA. Specimen: blood. These receptors were collected from a human donor with a blood cancer.

Details on this clonotype: This may arise from a read error, as a much more abundant clone is one base away. The CDR3 is CASSTTLAGDYNEQFF. The CDR3 DNA sequence: TGTGCCAGCAGCACCACGCTAGCGGGAGACTACAATGAGCAGTTCTTC. The chain recombines TRBV6-4 with TRBJ2-1, with TRBD2 identical over 10 bases. CDR3 length: 16 amino acids. J lost 3 bases, V lost 6 bases, and 8 bases had no gene match. Germline V lookup: CDR1 MRHNA, CDR2 SNTAGT.

This clonotype is medium-sized within its sample. This chain connects TRBV18 to TRBJ2-2, with D perhaps TRBD2 (7 bases). V lost 0 bases, J lost 2 bases, and 13 bases lay in between. This CDR3 has 17 residues. Germline-derived CDR1 and CDR2 are KGHSH and LQKENI. The CDR3: CASSPPRGRANTGELFF. In DNA, the CDR3 is TGTGCCAGCTCACCACCGCGGGGGCGGGCAAACACCGGGGAGCTGTTTTTT.

This clonotype qualifies as medium-sized. The chain uses TRBV5-6 and TRBJ2-3, with D possibly matching TRBD1 (6 bases). Trimming took 5 bases from V and 0 from J, leaving 13 bases between them. The CDR3 runs to 15 residues. Germline CDR1 SGHDT, CDR2 YYEEEE. The CDR3 protein is CASSYRAISTDTQYF. CDR3 nucleotide sequence: TGTGCCAGCAGTTACAGGGCAATTAGCACAGATACGCAGTATTTT.

The CDR3 region is CASSIWGRLNTEAFF. CDR3 sequence (DNA): TGTGCCAGTAGTATTTGGGGGCGACTGAACACTGAAGCTTTCTTT. The chain combines TRBV19 with TRBJ1-1, with D possibly being TRBD1 (6 bases). The germline CDR1 and CDR2 sequences are LNHDA and SQIVND (reference sequence). Trimming took off 3 bases at V and 0 bases at J, with 11 bases between the two ends. The CDR3 is made up of 15 amino acids.

This clonotype is labeled as medium-sized (0.01 to 0.1%). The gene calls are TRBV6-5 and TRBJ1-1; 11 positions match TRBD1. Germline V gives CDR1 MNHEY, CDR2 SVGAGI. This CDR3 region has 12 residues. V trimming: 6 bases; J trimming: 7 bases; junction bases outside the gene matches: 1. This CDR3 is CASRGTGGEAFF. CDR3 in DNA: TGTGCCAGCAGAGGGACAGGGGGTGAAGCTTTCTTT.

By share of the sample, this clonotype is medium-sized. The chain links TRBV11-3 to TRBJ2-5; D is undetermined. CDR1 and CDR2 from the germline V gene are SGHNT and YENEEA. CDR3 length: 14 amino acids. Trimming took off 3 bases at V and 2 bases at J, with 10 bases between the two ends. The CDR3, as DNA: TGTGCCAGCAGCTTCGATGGTTTACAAGAGACCCAGTACTTC. Amino acid sequence: CASSFDGLQETQYF.

The V gene is TRBV5-1, the J gene TRBJ1-2; D unresolved. V gave up 6 bases and J gave up 6 bases, with 15 bases separating them. Per the germline V gene, CDR1 is SGHRS and CDR2 is YFSETQ. The CDR3 runs 13 residues. CDR3 nucleotides: TGCGCCAGCACCGTAACCCCCAGCCATGGCTACACCTTC. Its protein is CASTVTPSHGYTF.

This clonotype rates as medium-sized. At one boundary the junction diverges from the germline segment, which might be a read error. The J gene is TRBJ2-2, the V gene TRBV10-3, with D perhaps TRBD2 (5 bases). The CDR3 length is 15 residues. Per the germline V gene, CDR1 is ENHRY and CDR2 is SYGVKD. Here the CDR3 reads CAISVLTGNSGELFF. The CDR3 nucleotides are TGTGCCATCAGTGTTTTAACGGGAAACAGCGGGGAGCTGTTTTTT.

Sample share makes this clonotype medium-sized (0.01 to 0.1%). This chain connects TRBV30 to TRBJ1-2; tentative D call: TRBD1 (5 bases). This CDR3 is built from 15 residues. V lost 3 bases to trimming and J lost 8 bases, with 22 bases between them. Germline V gene data show CDR1 as GTSNPN and CDR2 as SVGIG (reference sequence). CDR3 DNA: TGTGCCTGGAGGTACACAACCTTGGGGGGGTACGGCTACACCTTC. Translation: CAWRYTTLGGYGYTF.

This clonotype was counted between two and nine times. V usage is TRBV20-1 and J usage is TRBJ1-1, with unresolved D. Trimming pared 5 bases from V and 8 bases from J, leaving 12 bases between. This CDR3 spans 11 amino acids. From germline, CDR1 is DFQATT and CDR2 SNEGSKA (reference sequence). The CDR3 protein is CSAVFPGEAFF. CDR3 coding DNA: TGCAGTGCTGTTTTCCCGGGGGAAGCTTTCTTT.

The chain couples TRBV7-2 to TRBJ2-5; 11 nucleotides align to TRBD2. The CDR3 is made up of 16 amino acids. CDR1 is SGHTA and CDR2 is FQGNSA in the germline V gene. With 3 bases clipped from V and 4 bases from J, the junction kept 7 bases outside the gene matches. The CDR3 coding sequence is TGTGCCAGCAGCTTCTTAGCGGGGGGGCCGGGAGAGACCCAGTACTTC. This translates into CASSFLAGGPGETQYF.

The gene calls are TRBV7-2 and TRBJ1-1; D is possibly TRBD1 (5 bases). V shed 4 bases and J shed 1 base, with 10 bases lying between them. Germline V gene data show CDR1 as SGHTA and CDR2 as FQGNSA. This CDR3 has 14 residues. The CDR3 sequence: CASSSQQENTEAFF. The DNA of the CDR3 is TGTGCCAGCAGCTCACAACAGGAGAACACTGAAGCTTTCTTT.

A few counts support this clonotype. The rearrangement links TRBV14 to TRBJ1-2; D uncertain. From germline, CDR1 is SGHDN and CDR2 FVKESK. Between the trimmed V and J ends, which lost 1 base and 2 bases, there was a span of 5 bases. This CDR3 is 13 amino acids long. This chain's CDR3 is CASSQVVNYGYTF. CDR3 bases: TGTGCCAGCAGCCAAGTGGTGAACTATGGCTACACCTTC.

This clonotype appeared a few times. This chain links TRBV7-2 with TRBJ2-5; TRBD2 matches at 8 bases. The germline V gene has CDR1 SGHTA and CDR2 FQGNSA. The length of the CDR3 is 14 residues. J lost 5 bases, V lost 1 base, and 3 bases had no gene match. In nucleotides, the CDR3 is TGTGCCAGCAGCTTAGTTAGCGGGGTGGAGACCCAGTACTTC. It specifies CASSLVSGVETQYF.

Details on this clonotype: This may be a read error, as it is one base from a much larger clone. The rearrangement uses TRBV10-3 and TRBJ2-5, with D perhaps TRBD1 (6 bases). The CDR3 has 14 amino acids. The germline V gene has CDR1 ENHRY and CDR2 SYGVKD. V was clipped by 3 bases and J by 6 bases, with 14 bases between them. The CDR3 DNA sequence: TGTGCCATCAGTGAAGTGGGCAGGGACAAGACCCAGTACTTC. This translates into CAISEVGRDKTQYF.

The J gene is TRBJ1-5, the V gene TRBV5-5; the match to TRBD1 covers 9 bases. CDR1 is SGHKS and CDR2 is YYEKEE in the germline V gene (reference sequence). The CDR3 has 16 residues. V lost 5 bases, J lost 6 bases, and 12 bases stayed unmatched. The CDR3 DNA reads TGTGCCAGCAGTTTAGGTCACAGGGGGCTCGGTCAGCCCCAGCATTTT. Encoded protein: CASSLGHRGLGQPQHF. Combining the CDR3 with reference TRBV5-5 and TRBJ1-5 gives the whole variable domain DAGVTQSPTHLIKTRGQQVTLRCSPISGHKSVSWYQQVLGQGPQFIFQYYEKEERGRGNFPDRFSARQFPNYSSELNVNALLLGDSALYLCASSLGHRGLGQPQHFGDGTRLSIL.

To note about this clonotype: A much larger clone lies one base from this, so it may be a read error. No conserved phenylalanine or tryptophan ends this CDR3, so it is likely a read error. CDR3 nucleotide sequence: TGTGCCAGTAGCGCTCGTCCCGGGACAGGGGGAGCCTACAATGAGCAGTTCCTC. Translated: CASSARPGTGGAYNEQFL. The chain has TRBV19 and TRBJ2-1; 11 nucleotides match TRBD1. Germline-derived CDR1 and CDR2 are LNHDA and SQIVND (reference sequence). Trimming took 6 bases from V and 2 from J; bases not matched to a gene: 12. CDR3 length equals 18 residues.

The chain links TRBV20-1 to TRBJ1-1; TRBD1 might be the D (6 bases). Germline V gives CDR1 DFQATT, CDR2 SNEGSKA (reference sequence). The V and J ends lost 2 bases and 5 bases respectively, with 15 bases between them. The CDR3 is 14 amino acids. The CDR3 bases are TGCAGTGCTAGATTCCTAAGGGGGGGAACTGAAGCTTTCTTT. It translates to CSARFLRGGTEAFF.

The chain carries TRBV20-1 and TRBJ1-1, with 9 bases matching TRBD1. Per germline, CDR1 DFQATT and CDR2 SNEGSKA (reference sequence). The CDR3 contains 11 residues. After removal of 6 bases from V and 10 bases from J, the junction contained 6 bases not matched to a gene. As DNA, the CDR3 is TGCAGTGCCGGACAGGGGATAAGAGCTTTCTTT. Protein sequence: CSAGQGIRAFF.

This clonotype is medium-sized (0.01 to 0.1%) in the sample. The chain couples TRBV7-9 to TRBJ2-2, with 8 bases matching TRBD1. Trimming removed 5 bases from V and 1 base from J; junction bases left unmatched: 3. The CDR3 is made up of 15 amino acids. The germline V gene encodes CDR1 SEHNR and CDR2 FQNEAQ (reference sequence). The CDR3 here is CASSPGTGNTGELFF. CDR3 nucleotide sequence: TGTGCCAGCAGCCCCGGGACAGGGAACACCGGGGAGCTGTTTTTT.

V usage is TRBV7-2 and J usage is TRBJ1-5; D unclear. The germline V gene has CDR1 SGHTA and CDR2 FQGNSA. This CDR3 is built from 15 residues. V was cut by 5 bases and J by 0 bases, with 11 bases left in between. CDR3 coding DNA: TGTGCCAGCAGCGATCAGACCTTTAGCAATCAGCCCCAGCATTTT. It is translated as CASSDQTFSNQPQHF.